Below are 28 T cell receptor beta chains sequenced from a single sample in a study of tissue T cells after allogeneic stem cell transplantation. Sample time point: mouse harvest day 7 after allogeneic transplant. The graft held 10^6 splenic CD5+ T cells and 10^7 T-cell-depleted bone marrow cells. TCRdb's table, derived via immunoSEQ multiplex PCR, lists solely in-frame clones and lacks some. The sample has roughly 7,300 clones, 50% seen once. Sequencing was done on a sample of lymph node tissue. The receptors derive from a female BALB/c mouse given C57BL/6 T cells with graft-versus-host disease after an allogeneic hematopoietic cell transplant.

Remarks on this clone: Gene labels here are mouse ones. The CDR3 end lies 1 residue beyond the end of the read and is filled in from the germline J gene. The chain couples TRBV26 to TRBJ2-5; TRBD1 aligns across 8 bases. CDR1 is KGHPV and CDR2 is FQNQEV in the germline V gene (reference sequence). This CDR3 is 15 amino acids long. With V trimmed by 1 base and J by 4 bases, 4 bases remained unmatched. The CDR3 DNA, read in part, is TGTGCCAGCAGTCTGTTGACAGGGGTTAAAGACACCCAGTAC. Its translation is CASSLLTGVKDTQY. The entire CDR3 sequence reads CASSLLTGVKDTQYF.

For this clone: Gene labels here are mouse ones. The observed sequence ends 1 residue before the CDR3 terminus, with the missing tail filled in from the germline J gene. J is TRBJ2-3 and V is TRBV16, with 9 bases fitting TRBD2. V dropped 5 bases and J dropped 0; count of bases not matched to a gene: 3. This CDR3 is built from 15 residues. In germline, CDR1 is SGHSA, CDR2 FRNQAP. CDR3 DNA (partial): TGTGCAAGCAGCGGACTGGGGACTAGTGCAGAAACGCTGTAT. This translates into CASSGLGTSAETLY. The entire CDR3 sequence reads CASSGLGTSAETLYF.

Points on this clone: Mouse germline and gene names are used. The missing CDR3 end, 1 residue past where the read stops, is filled in from the germline J gene. The chain has TRBV13-1 and TRBJ2-4; D gene unclear. In germline, CDR1 is NSHNY, CDR2 SYGAGN. This CDR3 region has 12 residues. V lost 2 bases and J lost 0, with 1 base in between. CDR3 DNA (partial): TGTGCCAGCAGTGAGAGTCAAAACACCTTGTAC. Translation gives CASSESQNTLY. The entire CDR3 reads CASSESQNTLYF.

A remark on this clone: Gene labels here are mouse ones. Read data end 1 residue before the CDR3 end; the end is taken from the germline J gene. The V and J genes are TRBV13-3 and TRBJ1-6, with 7 bases aligning to TRBD1. TRBJ1-6 counts as an open reading frame of uncertain function. The V and J ends lost 5 bases and 3 bases, in that order; junction bases with no gene match: 2. The CDR3 has 14 amino acids. CDR1 is NNHDY and CDR2 is SYVADS in the germline V gene. CDR3 bases read: TGTGCCAGCAGCGGGACAGACTATAATTCGCCCCTCTAC. Translating it yields CASSGTDYNSPLY. The full CDR3 protein is CASSGTDYNSPLYF.

Remarks on this clone: Gene names are the mouse ones. Read coverage stops 1 residue before the CDR3 terminus; the germline J gene supplies the remainder. V usage is TRBV12-1 and J usage is TRBJ2-3; 10 bases agree with TRBD1. Germline V lookup: CDR1 SGHSN, CDR2 HYEKVE. The CDR3 is made up of 15 amino acids. With 0 bases clipped from V and 3 bases from J, the junction kept 2 bases outside the gene matches. Here the CDR3 reads CASSLVGQGAETLYF. The CDR3 bases that were read are TGTGCCAGCTCTCTCGTGGGACAGGGGGCAGAAACGCTGTAT. Supplemented by reference TRBV12-1 and TRBJ2-3, the full variable domain reads DSGVVQSPRHIIKEKGGRSVLTCIPISGHSNVVWYQQTLGKELKFLIQHYEKVERDKGFLPSRFSVQQFDDYHSEMNMSALELEDSAMYFCASSLVGQGAETLYFGSGTRLTVL.

This clone was detected a few times. The gene names given are mouse names. Read sequence stops 1 residue before the CDR3 end, and the germline J gene provides the missing end. The chain carries TRBV12-1 and TRBJ2-7, with 10 nucleotides matching TRBD2. V trimming: 0 bases; J trimming: 7 bases; junction bases outside the gene matches: 5. CDR3 length: 14 residues. In germline, CDR1 is SGHSN, CDR2 HYEKVE. The CDR3 spells CASSLDWGAREQYF. The CDR3 DNA, read in part, is TGTGCCAGCTCTCTCGACTGGGGGGCACGGGAACAGTAC.

Only a few counts were recorded for this clone. Germline and genes: mouse. The read ends 1 residue shy of where the CDR3 ends; the end is completed using the germline J gene. This rearrangement joins TRBV13-3 to TRBJ1-5, with no clear D. Germline assignment: CDR1 NNHDY and CDR2 SYVADS. CDR3 length: 12 residues. Trimming pared 2 bases from V and 3 bases from J, leaving 3 bases between. CDR3 protein: CASSDSNQAPLF. The part of the CDR3 DNA that was read is TGTGCCAGCAGTGACAGCAACCAGGCTCCGCTT.

Comments on this clone: Gene names follow the mouse nomenclature. From the germline J gene comes the end of the CDR3, since the read stops 1 residue before it. The chain uses TRBV26 and TRBJ2-2, with D tentatively TRBD1 or TRBD2 (6 bases each). V gave up 4 bases and J gave up 2 bases, with 8 bases separating them. The CDR3 extends over 14 amino acids. Germline V lookup: CDR1 KGHPV, CDR2 FQNQEV (reference sequence). CDR3: CASSPGANTGQLYF. CDR3 DNA (partial): TGTGCCAGCAGTCCGGGGGCCAACACCGGGCAGCTCTAC.

This clone appeared a few times. The gene names given are mouse names. The read comes to an end 1 residue before the CDR3 does, leaving the germline J gene to fill in the end. The chain employs TRBV26 and TRBJ1-3, with no clear D. The CDR3 spans 14 residues. The V and J ends lost 2 bases and 0 bases respectively, with 5 bases between them. CDR1 and CDR2 from the germline V gene are KGHPV and FQNQEV (reference sequence). The CDR3 DNA, read in part, is TGTGCCAGCAGTCTGAGCAATTCTGGAAATACGCTCTAT. This translates into CASSLSNSGNTLY. The CDR3 in its entirety is CASSLSNSGNTLYF.

In regard to this clone: The gene names given are mouse names. Read coverage stops 1 residue before the CDR3 terminus; the germline J gene supplies the remainder. V and J are TRBV16 and TRBJ2-5; 7 bases are a match to TRBD1. CDR1 and CDR2 (germline): SGHSA, FRNQAP. J gave up 5 bases and V 1 base, and 3 bases lay outside the gene matches. The CDR3 is made up of 14 amino acids. CDR3 protein: CASSLVQGRDTQYF. The DNA read from the CDR3 is TGTGCAAGCAGCTTAGTACAGGGGAGAGACACCCAGTAC.

In the case of this clone: Germline and genes here are mouse. The sequenced fragment ends 1 residue before the CDR3 boundary, so the rest is inferred from the germline J gene. V usage is TRBV16 and J usage is TRBJ2-4, with 7 bases identical to TRBD1. This CDR3 comprises 14 residues. The trim removed 4 bases at V and 3 bases at J, leaving 4 bases unmatched. Germline assignment: CDR1 SGHSA and CDR2 FRNQAP. The CDR3 DNA, read in part, is TGTGCAAGCAGCTCTGACAGGGCGCAAAACACCTTGTAC. It translates to CASSSDRAQNTLY. The CDR3 in full is CASSSDRAQNTLYF.

Worth noting for this clone: All gene names here are mouse names. The read ends 1 residue before the CDR3 terminus; that terminus is restored from the germline J gene. V gene TRBV26 combines with J gene TRBJ2-5; 9 bases fit TRBD2. Germline loops: CDR1 KGHPV, CDR2 FQNQEV (reference sequence). Germline trimming cut 4 bases from V and 2 bases from J; bases unmatched to any gene: 1. This CDR3 has 14 residues. CDR3 DNA (partial): TGTGCCAGCAGTCGACTGGGGGCCCAAGACACCCAGTAC. Its translation: CASSRLGAQDTQY. The full CDR3 sequence reads CASSRLGAQDTQYF.

This clone has a handful of counts. The gene names here belong to mouse. The read ends 1 residue shy of where the CDR3 ends; the end is completed using the germline J gene. V and J are TRBV26 and TRBJ2-7; 7 nucleotides align to TRBD1. The CDR3 spans 12 residues. CDR1 KGHPV and CDR2 FQNQEV come from the germline V gene (reference sequence). V lost 6 bases, J lost 4 bases, and 3 bases stayed unmatched. CDR3 in amino acids: CASSQGQYEQYF. CDR3 DNA, as far as it was read: TGTGCCAGCAGCCAGGGACAGTATGAACAGTAC.

Turning to this clone: Mouse names are used for the genes. Read data end 1 residue before the CDR3 end; the end is taken from the germline J gene. Within the sample, other DNA sequences also encode this same CDR3. The chain is built from TRBV26 and TRBJ2-4; 8 bases are shared with TRBD1. Looked up from germline, CDR1 is KGHPV and CDR2 is FQNQEV (reference sequence). The V and J ends lost 2 bases and 3 bases, in that order; junction bases with no gene match: 1. The CDR3 extends over 14 amino acids. The part of the CDR3 DNA that was read is TGTGCCAGCAGTCTGGGACAGGGCCAAAACACCTTGTAC. It yields the protein CASSLGQGQNTLY. The full CDR3 is CASSLGQGQNTLYF.

This clone occurred a few times. Any gene name here is a mouse gene name. Read sequence stops 1 residue before the CDR3 end, and the germline J gene provides the missing end. The chain joins TRBV13-1 to TRBJ1-5; possibly TRBD1 for D (6 bases). The CDR3 spans 14 residues. V was trimmed by 4 bases and J by 3 bases, leaving 11 bases between them. CDR1 and CDR2 from the germline V gene are NSHNY and SYGAGN. The DNA read from the CDR3 is TGTGCCAGCAGTTGGGGGGGCGCCAACCAGGCTCCGCTT. Its translation: CASSWGGANQAPL. The whole CDR3 protein is CASSWGGANQAPLF.

This clone was seen a handful of times. Gene names are the mouse ones. The read stops 1 residue short of the end of the CDR3; the missing end is completed from the germline J gene. J is TRBJ2-7 and V is TRBV3; 14 nucleotides line up with TRBD2. V gave up 5 bases and J gave up 6 bases; unmatched junction bases: 6. The CDR3 loop spans 15 amino acids. Germline CDR1 is SNHLY and CDR2 is FYNGKV (reference sequence). CDR3 DNA (partial): TGTGCCAGCAGCAGGGGGACTGGGGGGGCGCTTGAACAGTAC. Amino acid sequence: CASSRGTGGALEQY. From start to end, the CDR3 is CASSRGTGGALEQYF.

With regard to this clone: A much larger clone is a single base away; this may be a read error. The gene names here belong to mouse. The read ends 1 residue early relative to the CDR3; the germline J gene fills the gap. The chain employs TRBV4 and TRBJ2-7; 11 positions match TRBD2. Losses at the gene ends were 6 bases for V and 4 bases for J; bases not matched to a gene: 5. CDR1 is LGHDT, CDR2 YNNKQL, per germline (reference sequence). The CDR3 loop spans 14 amino acids. This CDR3 reads CASSLGTGGYEQYF. CDR3 bases read: TGTGCCAGCAGTCTCGGGACTGGGGGATATGAACAGTAC.

For this clone: The genes and germline here are from mouse. The read finishes 1 residue shy of the CDR3 end, and the germline J gene is used to complete it. The rearrangement uses TRBV12-2 and TRBJ1-1; perhaps TRBD1 as D (5 bases). Germline-derived CDR1 and CDR2 are SGHLS and HYDKME. The CDR3 has 13 residues. V gave up 2 bases and J gave up 0 bases, with 6 bases separating them. CDR3 DNA, as far as it was read: TGTGCCAGCTCTCCGGGGGCAAACACAGAAGTCTTC. Protein product: CASSPGANTEVF. From start to end, the CDR3 is CASSPGANTEVFF. The entire variable domain, with the rest obtained from reference TRBV12-2 and TRBJ1-1, is as follows: NSGVVQSPRYIIKGKGERSILKCIPISGHLSVAWYQQTQGQELKFFIQHYDKMERDKGNLPSRFSVQQFDDYHSEMNMSALELEDSAVYFCASSPGANTEVFFGKGTRLTVV.

This clone was seen a handful of times. Mouse gene names apply. The CDR3 sequence: CSSSQRTGSAETLYF. The sequenced CDR3 bases are TGCTCCAGCAGTCAAAGAACAGGGAGTGCAGAAACGCTGTAT. The V gene is TRBV23, the J gene TRBJ2-3; TRBD1 is taken as the D call from the table, unchecked against the DNA. The read stops 1 residue short of the end of the CDR3; the missing end is completed from the germline J gene. The V gene's germline CDR1 is KGHTA and CDR2 FQNQQP. The CDR3 totals 15 residues.

Remarks on this clone: Gene names are the mouse ones. The read finishes 1 residue shy of the CDR3 end, and the germline J gene is used to complete it. The rearrangement links TRBV16 to TRBJ1-3; D unclear. Germline-derived CDR1 and CDR2 are SGHSA and FRNQAP. This CDR3 has 14 residues. Trimming left V 1 base short and J 0 bases short, with 4 bases between. The CDR3 sequence is CASSLVNSGNTLYF. CDR3 bases read: TGTGCAAGCAGCTTAGTCAATTCTGGAAATACGCTCTAT.

To note about this clone: Gene labels here are mouse ones. The read halts 1 residue ahead of the CDR3 end, with the missing end drawn from the germline J gene. Different DNA sequences within this sample yield the same CDR3. The chain recombines TRBV19 with TRBJ2-5; 10 bases match TRBD1. This CDR3 region has 15 residues. Germline CDR1 reads FNHDT; CDR2 reads SITEND (reference sequence). J gave up 2 bases and V 5 bases, and 5 bases lay outside the gene matches. The CDR3: CASSNGTGAQDTQYF. CDR3 bases read: TGTGCCAGCAGCAACGGGACAGGGGCCCAAGACACCCAGTAC.

Concerning this clone itself: Gene names are the mouse ones. The CDR3 end lies 1 residue beyond the end of the read and is filled in from the germline J gene. V and J are TRBV12-1 and TRBJ2-5, with D perhaps being TRBD1 or TRBD2 (6 bases each). From germline, CDR1 is SGHSN and CDR2 HYEKVE. Trimming stripped 0 bases from V and 5 bases from J, with 8 bases between. The CDR3 contains 13 residues. The sequenced CDR3 bases are TGTGCCAGCTCTCTCGAGGGGGGAGACACCCAGTAC. This encodes CASSLEGGDTQY. The complete CDR3 protein is CASSLEGGDTQYF.

For this clone: Genes and germline are mouse. The observed sequence ends 1 residue before the CDR3 terminus, with the missing tail filled in from the germline J gene. The rearrangement joins TRBV1 to TRBJ1-1; D unresolved. CDR1 is NSQYPW and CDR2 is LRSPGD in the germline V gene (reference sequence). Trimming stripped 3 bases from V and 0 bases from J, with 8 bases between. CDR3 length: 14 residues. The sequenced part of the CDR3 DNA is TGCACCTGCAGTGCGCAGCTTGCAAACACAGAAGTCTTC. Residues: CTCSAQLANTEVF. The whole CDR3 reads CTCSAQLANTEVFF.

This clone was observed a handful of times. Gene names refer to mouse genes. The sequence runs out 1 residue before the end of the CDR3; the remainder is reconstructed from the germline J gene. The chain recombines TRBV23 with TRBJ2-7. Germline-derived CDR1 and CDR2 are KGHTA and FQNQQP. The CDR3 loop spans 12 amino acids. CDR3 in amino acids: CSSSQGAYEQYF. CDR3 DNA (partial): TGCTCCAGCAGTCAGGGGGCGTATGAACAGTAC. The whole variable domain, remainder taken from reference TRBV23 and TRBJ2-7, is DAAVTQKPRYLIKMKGQEAEMKCIPEKGHTAVFWYQQKQSKELKFLIYFQNQQPLDQIDMVKERFSAVCPSSSLCSLGIRTCEAEDSALYLCSSSQGAYEQYFGPGTRLTVL.

A note on this clone: Gene names and germline match the mouse. The read comes to an end 1 residue before the CDR3 does, leaving the germline J gene to fill in the end. The chain links TRBV3 to TRBJ1-2, with D possibly being TRBD1 (6 bases). This CDR3 is 14 amino acids long. V lost 1 base to trimming and J lost 4 bases, with 10 bases between them. Germline V lookup: CDR1 SNHLY, CDR2 FYNGKV (reference sequence). CDR3 loop: CASSLVGGGSDYTF. CDR3 DNA, as far as it was read: TGTGCCAGCAGCTTAGTGGGGGGCGGCTCCGACTACACC.

This clone has more than one count but fewer than ten. Each gene name is a mouse one. The read is 1 residue too short to cover the CDR3 end, so that end is filled in from the germline J gene. V usage is TRBV16 and J usage is TRBJ1-4; TRBD1 is a possible D gene (6 bases). CDR3 length: 15 amino acids. V gave up 0 bases and J gave up 1 base, with 6 bases separating them. CDR1 and CDR2 from the germline V gene are SGHSA and FRNQAP. The DNA read from the CDR3 is TGTGCAAGCAGCTTAGAAGGGGGTTCCAACGAAAGATTATTT. Translating gives CASSLEGGSNERLF. The complete CDR3 protein is CASSLEGGSNERLFF.

Comments on this clone: Gene names and germline refer to mouse. The CDR3 end is not reached by the read, which stops 1 residue before it; the germline J gene fills it in. The chain recombines TRBV26 with TRBJ1-2; 7 bases match TRBD1. This CDR3 has 13 residues. Germline values: CDR1 KGHPV, CDR2 FQNQEV (reference sequence). With V trimmed by 5 bases and J by 0 bases, 0 bases remained unmatched. The CDR3 is CASSGQANSDYTF. CDR3 DNA (partial): TGTGCCAGCAGTGGACAGGCAAACTCCGACTACACC.

There are a few counts of this clone. The gene names given are mouse names. With the read ending 1 residue before the CDR3 end, the germline J gene is used to fill in that end. The V and J genes are TRBV13-2 and TRBJ2-2, with TRBD1 matching over 8 bases. The V and J ends lost 5 bases and 0 bases, in that order; junction bases with no gene match: 3. CDR1 NNHNN and CDR2 SYGAGS come from the germline V gene (reference sequence). This CDR3 is built from 15 residues. The CDR3: CASGPTGANTGQLYF. The part of the CDR3 DNA that was read is TGTGCCAGCGGCCCGACAGGGGCAAACACCGGGCAGCTCTAC.